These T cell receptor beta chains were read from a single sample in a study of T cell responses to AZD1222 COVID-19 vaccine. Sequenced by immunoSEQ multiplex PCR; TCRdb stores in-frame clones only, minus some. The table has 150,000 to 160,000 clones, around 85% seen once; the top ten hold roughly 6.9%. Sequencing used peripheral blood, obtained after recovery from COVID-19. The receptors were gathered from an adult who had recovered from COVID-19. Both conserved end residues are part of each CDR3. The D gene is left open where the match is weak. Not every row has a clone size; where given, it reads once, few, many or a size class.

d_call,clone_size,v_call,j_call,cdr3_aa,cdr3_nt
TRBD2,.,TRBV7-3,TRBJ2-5,CASSSRAGGSETQYF,TGTGCCAGCAGCTCCCGAGCGGGGGGGTCGGAGACCCAGTACTTC
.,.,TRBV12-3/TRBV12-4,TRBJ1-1,CASSLVGNTEAFF,TGTGCCAGCAGTTTGGTCGGGAACACTGAAGCTTTCTTT
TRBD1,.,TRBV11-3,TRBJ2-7,CASSLYRGAYEQYF,TGTGCCAGCAGCCTTTACAGGGGAGCCTACGAGCAGTACTTC
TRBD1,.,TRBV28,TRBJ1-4,CASSFSDRDNEKLFF,TGTGCCAGCAGTTTTAGTGACAGGGATAATGAAAAACTGTTTTTT
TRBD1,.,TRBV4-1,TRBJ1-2,CASSQDPRQGAAGYTF,TGCGCCAGCAGCCAAGACCCTAGACAGGGGGCGGCTGGCTACACCTTC
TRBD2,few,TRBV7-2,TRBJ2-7,CASTSRGGAYEQYF,TGTGCCAGCACTTCCCGGGGGGGTGCCTACGAGCAGTACTTC
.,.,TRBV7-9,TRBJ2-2,CASSVTGSTGELFF,TGTGCCAGCAGCGTTACAGGGTCCACCGGGGAGCTGTTTTTT
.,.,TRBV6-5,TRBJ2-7,CASTPRGTERSEQYF,TGTGCCAGCACTCCCCGCGGGACAGAGCGTTCCGAGCAGTACTTC
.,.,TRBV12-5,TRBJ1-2,CASGFPGGYGYTF,TGTGCTAGTGGTTTCCCCGGGGGCTATGGCTACACCTTC
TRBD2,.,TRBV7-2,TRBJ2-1,CASSYYAGGPDEQFF,TGTGCCAGCAGTTACTACGCGGGGGGGCCGGATGAGCAGTTCTTC
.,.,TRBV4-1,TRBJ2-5,CASSQGVGETQYF,TGCGCCAGCAGCCAAGGGGTGGGGGAGACCCAGTACTTC
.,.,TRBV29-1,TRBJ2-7,CSAQGSGDYEQYF,TGCAGCGCACAGGGGTCGGGGGACTACGAGCAGTACTTC
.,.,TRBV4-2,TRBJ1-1,CASSQENRVSITEAFF,TGTGCCAGCAGCCAAGAGAACAGGGTTAGTATCACTGAAGCTTTCTTT